These 2 T cell receptor beta chains were all obtained from the same sample, sequenced in a study of T cell changes during pregnancy in multiple sclerosis. Data came from immunoSEQ multiplex PCR; TCRdb stores just in-frame clones and leaves some out. Seen here are tens of thousands of clones, 75% to 95% observed once, and the top ten hold approximately 1.1%. The sample here was peripheral blood, taken after pregnancy. The receptors originated from a female donor in good health, enrolled as a control in a pregnancy study.

This clone has a single count. The J gene is TRBJ1-3, the V gene TRBV5-1; D possibly corresponds to TRBD1 (5 bases). The V gene lost 0 bases and the J gene lost 3 bases, with 10 bases spanning the gap. Per the germline V gene, CDR1 is SGHRS and CDR2 is YFSETQ. The CDR3 covers 15 residues. In DNA form, the CDR3 reads TGCGCCAGCAGCTTGGTAGGGACTGGTGGAAACACCATATATTTT. Amino acid sequence: CASSLVGTGGNTIYF.

Remarks on this clone: The same CDR3 can be traced to other DNA sequences in this sample. The chain uses TRBV18 and TRBJ1-1; 9 bases map to TRBD1. In germline, CDR1 is KGHSH, CDR2 LQKENI. Unmatched junction bases numbered 4, after V lost 3 bases and J lost 5 bases. CDR3 size: 14 residues. The CDR3, as DNA: TGTGCCAGCTCACCGACAGGGGGGGAAACTGAAGCTTTCTTT. Translated, it gives CASSPTGGETEAFF. Full variable domain (remainder filled in from reference TRBV18 and TRBJ1-1): NAGVMQNPRHLVRRRGQEARLRCSPMKGHSHVYWYRQLPEEGLKFMVYLQKENIIDESGMPKERFSAEFPKEGPSILRIQQVVRGDSAAYFCASSPTGGETEAFFGQGTRLTVV.